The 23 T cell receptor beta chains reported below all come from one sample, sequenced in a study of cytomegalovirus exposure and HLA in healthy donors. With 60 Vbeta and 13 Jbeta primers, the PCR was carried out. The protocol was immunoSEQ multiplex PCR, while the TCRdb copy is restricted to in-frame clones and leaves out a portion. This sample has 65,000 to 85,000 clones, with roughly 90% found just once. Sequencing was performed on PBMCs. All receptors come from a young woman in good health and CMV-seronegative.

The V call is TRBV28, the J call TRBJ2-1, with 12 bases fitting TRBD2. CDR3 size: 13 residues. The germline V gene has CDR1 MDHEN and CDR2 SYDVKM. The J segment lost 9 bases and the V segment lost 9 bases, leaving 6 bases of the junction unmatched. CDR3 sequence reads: CASRLAGVLEQFF. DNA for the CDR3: TGTGCCAGTAGACTAGCGGGAGTCCTTGAGCAGTTCTTC.

The CDR3 is CASSEVVAGGFEQYF. The CDR3 DNA sequence: TGTGCCAGCAGTGAAGTTGTAGCGGGAGGGTTCGAGCAGTACTTC. This sequence joins TRBV6-1 and TRBJ2-7; TRBD2 matches 11 bases. V shed 1 base and J 6 bases; nucleotides not matched to a gene: 5. CDR1 and CDR2 from the germline V gene are MNHNS and SASEGT. This CDR3 has 15 amino acids.

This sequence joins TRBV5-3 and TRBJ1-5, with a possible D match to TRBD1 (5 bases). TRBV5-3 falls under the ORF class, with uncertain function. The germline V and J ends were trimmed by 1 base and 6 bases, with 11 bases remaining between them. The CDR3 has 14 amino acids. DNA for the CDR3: TGTGCCAGAAGCTTGAATGGGGCGTCTCAGCCCCAGCATTTT. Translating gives CARSLNGASQPQHF.

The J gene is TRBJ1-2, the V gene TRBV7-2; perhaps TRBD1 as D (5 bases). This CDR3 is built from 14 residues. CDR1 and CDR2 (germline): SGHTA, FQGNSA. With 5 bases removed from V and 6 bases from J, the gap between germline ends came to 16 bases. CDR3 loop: CASSPPGRRDGYTF. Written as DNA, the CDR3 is TGTGCCAGCAGCCCCCCGGGGCGGAGGGATGGCTACACCTTC.

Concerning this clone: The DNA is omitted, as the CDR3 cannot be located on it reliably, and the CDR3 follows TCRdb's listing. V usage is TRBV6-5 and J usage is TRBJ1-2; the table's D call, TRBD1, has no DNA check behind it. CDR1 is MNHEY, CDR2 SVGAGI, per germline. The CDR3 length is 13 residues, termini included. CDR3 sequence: CASSSSTDYGYTF.

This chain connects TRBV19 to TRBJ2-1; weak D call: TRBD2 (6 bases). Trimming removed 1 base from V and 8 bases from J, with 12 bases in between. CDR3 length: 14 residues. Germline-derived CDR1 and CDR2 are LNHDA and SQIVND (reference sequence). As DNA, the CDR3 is TGTGCCAGTAGTATAGCTCCTAGCGTACATGAGCAGTTCTTC. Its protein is CASSIAPSVHEQFF.

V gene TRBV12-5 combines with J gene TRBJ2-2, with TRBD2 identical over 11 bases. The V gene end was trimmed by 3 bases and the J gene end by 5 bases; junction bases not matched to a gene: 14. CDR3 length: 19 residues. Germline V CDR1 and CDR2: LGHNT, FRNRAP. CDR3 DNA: TGTGCTAGTGGTTTTCCCCTCTCTCTAGCGGGAGGCCAAACCGGGGAGCTGTTTTTT. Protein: CASGFPLSLAGGQTGELFF. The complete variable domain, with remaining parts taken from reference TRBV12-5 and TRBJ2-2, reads DARVTQTPRHKVTEMGQEVTMRCQPILGHNTVFWYRQTMMQGLELLAYFRNRAPLDDSGMPKDRFSAEMPDATLATLKIQPSEPRDSAVYFCASGFPLSLAGGQTGELFFGEGSRLTVL.

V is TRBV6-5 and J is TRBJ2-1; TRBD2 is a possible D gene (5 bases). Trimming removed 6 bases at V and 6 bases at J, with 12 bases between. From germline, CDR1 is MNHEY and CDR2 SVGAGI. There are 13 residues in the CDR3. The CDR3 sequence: CASSLGGPNEQFF. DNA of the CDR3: TGTGCCAGCAGCCTCGGCGGGCCCAATGAGCAGTTCTTC.

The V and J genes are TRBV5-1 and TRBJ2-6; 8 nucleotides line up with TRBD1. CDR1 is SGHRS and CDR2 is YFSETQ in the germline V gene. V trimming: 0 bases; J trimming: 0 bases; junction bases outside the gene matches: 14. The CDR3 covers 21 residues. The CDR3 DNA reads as TGCGCCAGCAGCTTGGAGGGTAATGGGGACAGGAAACACTCTGGGGCCAACGTCCTGACTTTC. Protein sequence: CASSLEGNGDRKHSGANVLTF.

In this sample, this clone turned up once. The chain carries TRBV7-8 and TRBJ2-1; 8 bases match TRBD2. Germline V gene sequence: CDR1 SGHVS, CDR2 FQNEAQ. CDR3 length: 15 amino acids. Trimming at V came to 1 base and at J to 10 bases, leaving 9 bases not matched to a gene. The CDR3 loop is CASSLVREATGEQFF. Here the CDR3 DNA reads TGTGCCAGCAGCTTAGTGCGGGAGGCCACGGGGGAGCAGTTCTTC.

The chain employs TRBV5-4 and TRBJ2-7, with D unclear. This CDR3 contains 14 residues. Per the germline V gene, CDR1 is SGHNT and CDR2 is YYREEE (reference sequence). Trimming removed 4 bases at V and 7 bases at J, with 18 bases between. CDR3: CASSPIISPPEQYF. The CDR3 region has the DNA TGTGCCAGCAGCCCGATCATAAGCCCTCCAGAGCAGTACTTC. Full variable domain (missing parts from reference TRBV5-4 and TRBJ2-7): ETGVTQSPTHLIKTRGQQVTLRCSSQSGHNTVSWYQQALGQGPQFIFQYYREEENGRGNFPPRFSGLQFPNYSSELNVNALELDDSALYLCASSPIISPPEQYFGPGTRLTVT.

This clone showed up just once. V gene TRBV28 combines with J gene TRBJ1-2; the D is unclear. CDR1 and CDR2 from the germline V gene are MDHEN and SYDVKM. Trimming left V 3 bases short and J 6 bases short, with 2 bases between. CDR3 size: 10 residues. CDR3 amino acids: CASSFNGYTF. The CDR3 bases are TGTGCCAGCAGTTTCAATGGCTACACCTTC.

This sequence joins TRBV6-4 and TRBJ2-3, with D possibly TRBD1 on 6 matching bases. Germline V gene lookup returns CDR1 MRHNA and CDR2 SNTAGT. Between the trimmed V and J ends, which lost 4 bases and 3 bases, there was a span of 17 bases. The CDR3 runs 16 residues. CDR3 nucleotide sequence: TGTGCCAGCAGTGCCAAAGGGGGAGACGGTACAGATACGCAGTATTTT. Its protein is CASSAKGGDGTDTQYF.

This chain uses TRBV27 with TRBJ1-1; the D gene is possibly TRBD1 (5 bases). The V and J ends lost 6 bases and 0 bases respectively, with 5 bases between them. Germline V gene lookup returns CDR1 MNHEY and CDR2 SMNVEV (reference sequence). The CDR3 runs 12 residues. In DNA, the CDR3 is TGTGCCAGCAGCAGGGTGAACACTGAAGCTTTCTTT. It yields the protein CASSRVNTEAFF.

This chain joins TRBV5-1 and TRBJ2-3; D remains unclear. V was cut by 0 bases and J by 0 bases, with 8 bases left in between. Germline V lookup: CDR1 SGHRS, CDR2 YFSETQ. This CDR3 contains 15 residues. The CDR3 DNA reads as TGCGCCAGCAGCTTGGTCCGGGTTAGCACAGATACGCAGTATTTT. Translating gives CASSLVRVSTDTQYF.

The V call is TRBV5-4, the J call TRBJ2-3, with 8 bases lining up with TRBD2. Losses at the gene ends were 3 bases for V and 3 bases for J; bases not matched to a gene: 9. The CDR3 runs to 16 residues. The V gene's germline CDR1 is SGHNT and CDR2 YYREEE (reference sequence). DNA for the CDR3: TGTGCCAGCAGCTACGGACTAGCAGTGAGTACAGATACGCAGTATTTT. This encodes CASSYGLAVSTDTQYF. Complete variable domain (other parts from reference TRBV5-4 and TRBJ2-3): ETGVTQSPTHLIKTRGQQVTLRCSSQSGHNTVSWYQQALGQGPQFIFQYYREEENGRGNFPPRFSGLQFPNYSSELNVNALELDDSALYLCASSYGLAVSTDTQYFGPGTRLTVL.

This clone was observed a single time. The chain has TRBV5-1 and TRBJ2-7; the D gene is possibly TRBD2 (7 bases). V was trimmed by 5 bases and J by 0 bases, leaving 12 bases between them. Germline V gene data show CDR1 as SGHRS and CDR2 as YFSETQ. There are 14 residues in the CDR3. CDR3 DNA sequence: TGCGCCAGCAGGTTCGGGGGGCTCTCCTACGAGCAGTACTTC. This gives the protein CASRFGGLSYEQYF.

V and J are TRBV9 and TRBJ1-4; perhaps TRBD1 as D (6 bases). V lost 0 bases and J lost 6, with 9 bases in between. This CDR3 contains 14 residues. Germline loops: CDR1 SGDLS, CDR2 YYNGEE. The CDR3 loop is CASSVVSGDEKLFF. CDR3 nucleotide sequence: TGTGCCAGCAGCGTAGTCTCAGGGGATGAAAAACTGTTTTTT.

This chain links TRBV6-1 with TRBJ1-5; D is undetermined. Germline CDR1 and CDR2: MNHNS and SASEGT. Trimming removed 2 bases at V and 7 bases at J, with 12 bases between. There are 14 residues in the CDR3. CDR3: CASSEYSSGQPQHF. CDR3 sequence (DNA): TGTGCCAGCAGTGAATATAGCAGCGGCCAGCCCCAGCATTTT.

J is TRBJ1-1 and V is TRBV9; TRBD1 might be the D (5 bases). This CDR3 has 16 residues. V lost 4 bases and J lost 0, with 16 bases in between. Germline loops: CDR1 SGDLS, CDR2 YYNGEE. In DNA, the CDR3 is TGTGCCAGCAGCCCCCGCGGAGGGGCTATGAACACTGAAGCTTTCTTT. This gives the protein CASSPRGGAMNTEAFF.

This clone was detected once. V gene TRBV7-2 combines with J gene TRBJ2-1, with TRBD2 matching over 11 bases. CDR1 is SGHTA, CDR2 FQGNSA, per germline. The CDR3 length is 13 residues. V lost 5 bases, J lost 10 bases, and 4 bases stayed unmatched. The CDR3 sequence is CASSLSSGREQFF. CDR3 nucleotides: TGTGCCAGCAGCCTCTCTAGCGGGAGGGAGCAGTTCTTC.

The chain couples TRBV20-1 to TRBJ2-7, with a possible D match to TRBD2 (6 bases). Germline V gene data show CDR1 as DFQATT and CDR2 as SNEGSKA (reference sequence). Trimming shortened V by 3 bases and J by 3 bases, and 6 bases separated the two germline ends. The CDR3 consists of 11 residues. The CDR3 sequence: CSASGGYEQYF. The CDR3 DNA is TGCAGTGCTAGCGGGGGCTACGAGCAGTACTTC.

CDR3 nucleotides: TGTGCCAGCAGCGGCGACAGGGTCGGTTACGAGCAGTACTTC. Amino acid sequence: CASSGDRVGYEQYF. This sequence joins TRBV11-2 and TRBJ2-7; 7 bases align to TRBD1. V lost 5 bases and J lost 4; bases outside the gene matches: 8. The CDR3 is 14 amino acids. The germline gives CDR1 SGHAT, CDR2 FQNNGV.